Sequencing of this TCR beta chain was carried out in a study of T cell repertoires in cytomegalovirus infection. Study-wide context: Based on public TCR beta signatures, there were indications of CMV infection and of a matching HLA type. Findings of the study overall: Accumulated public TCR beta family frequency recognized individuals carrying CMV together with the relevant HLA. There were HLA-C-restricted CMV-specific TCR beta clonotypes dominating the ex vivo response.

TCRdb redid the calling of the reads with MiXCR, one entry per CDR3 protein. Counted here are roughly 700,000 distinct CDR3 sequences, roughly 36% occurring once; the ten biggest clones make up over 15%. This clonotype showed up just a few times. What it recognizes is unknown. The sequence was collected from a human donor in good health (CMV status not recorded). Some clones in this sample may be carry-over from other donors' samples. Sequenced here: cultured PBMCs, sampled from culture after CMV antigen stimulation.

The CDR3 region is CAFTGQEGETQYF. DNA for the CDR3: TGTGCCTTCACAGGACAGGAGGGAGAGACCCAGTACTTC. The genes are TRBV2 and TRBJ2-5, with a tentative D call TRBD1 (7 bases). The CDR3 consists of 13 residues. The germline V and J ends were trimmed by 11 bases and 4 bases, with 17 bases remaining between them. From germline, CDR1 is SNHLY and CDR2 FYNNEI.